Sequencing of this T cell receptor (beta chain) was carried out in a study of OX40 agonist ivuxolimab in advanced cancers. Background on the study: Hepatocellular carcinoma, melanoma, renal cell or head and neck cancer was diagnosed in the dose-escalation patients. Antecedent anti-PD-1, anti-PD-L1 or anti-CTLA-4 therapy was permissible, with under 50% having received some.

V lost 1 base and J lost 4, with 16 bases in between. The CDR3 covers 17 residues. Germline V gives CDR1 SGHTA, CDR2 FQGNSA. This table comes from immunoSEQ multiplex PCR, and its TCRdb copy is limited to in-frame clones, with some not included. The table records about 67,000 clones, about 90% of them present only once. The sequencing used CD4+ or CD8+ T cells sorted from blood, collected in a trial of the OX40 agonist ivuxolimab. The chain recombines TRBV7-2 with TRBJ1-4, with D possibly being TRBD1 (5 bases). The sequence derives from an adult with an advanced solid tumor such as melanoma, head and neck, liver or kidney cancer. The CDR3 loop is CASSLVGKGRGNEKLFF. CDR3 in DNA: TGTGCCAGCAGCTTAGTGGGGAAGGGGCGCGGTAATGAAAAACTGTTTTTT.